The 18 T cell receptor beta chains given below trace back to one sample, sequenced in a study of blood T cell repertoires in COVID-19. Generated by immunoSEQ multiplex PCR, the TCRdb table keeps only in-frame clones and is missing some. This sample yields 200,000 to 250,000 clones, of which approximately 82% are seen a single time; about 9.7% belongs to the top ten. The sequenced material came from peripheral blood. All receptors come from a man aged 50 or older with active or convalescent COVID-19.

The rearrangement joins TRBV27 to TRBJ2-7, with 10 positions matching TRBD2. The CDR3 covers 14 residues. The ends lost 4 bases at V and 6 bases at J; junction bases unmatched: 6. The germline gives CDR1 MNHEY, CDR2 SMNVEV (reference sequence). CDR3 protein: CASSWSSGSGEQYF. The CDR3 coding sequence is TGTGCCAGCAGTTGGTCTAGCGGGAGTGGCGAGCAGTACTTC.

This clone has only a few counts. The rearrangement uses TRBV6-1 and TRBJ2-2; no clear D gene. Deletions cut 7 bases from V and 6 bases from J, with 9 bases between. The CDR3 has 12 residues. The germline CDR1 and CDR2 sequences are MNHNS and SASEGT. The CDR3, as DNA: TGTGCCAGCAAGCCCTACGCCGGGGAGCTGTTTTTT. This codes for CASKPYAGELFF.

The chain recombines TRBV6-5 with TRBJ1-5; D perhaps matches TRBD1 (6 bases). The CDR3 contains 15 residues. The V gene lost 2 bases and the J gene lost 2 bases, with 10 bases spanning the gap. The germline V gene has CDR1 MNHEY and CDR2 SVGAGI. CDR3 sequence: CASSYDRSGNQPQHF. As DNA, the CDR3 is TGTGCCAGCAGTTACGACAGGTCTGGCAATCAGCCCCAGCATTTT.

The rearrangement uses TRBV15 and TRBJ1-2; no definite D call. The germline V gene has CDR1 LNHNV and CDR2 YYDKDF (reference sequence). Between the trimmed V and J ends, which lost 0 bases and 0 bases, there was a span of 17 bases. This CDR3 spans 18 amino acids. The CDR3 nucleotides read TGTGCCACCAGCAGAGATTTGGCGGCGGTCAGTTCTAACTATGGCTACACCTTC. Translated, it gives CATSRDLAAVSSNYGYTF.

The J gene is TRBJ2-5, the V gene TRBV7-9; perhaps TRBD2 as D (5 bases). Germline CDR1 and CDR2: SEHNR and FQNEAQ (reference sequence). Trimming cost V 1 base and J 5 bases, with 5 bases left between them. This CDR3 comprises 12 residues. The DNA for the CDR3 is TGTGCCAGCAGCTTAGGGAGGGAGACCCAGTACTTC. Its translation: CASSLGRETQYF.

V usage is TRBV30 and J usage is TRBJ1-2, with D possibly being TRBD1 (6 bases). The CDR3 length is 13 residues. From germline, CDR1 is GTSNPN and CDR2 SVGIG (reference sequence). V lost 1 base and J lost 2, with 8 bases in between. CDR3 loop: CAWSERGNYGYTF. The DNA of the CDR3 is TGTGCCTGGAGTGAAAGGGGGAACTATGGCTACACCTTC.

This chain uses TRBV25-1 with TRBJ2-5, with TRBD1 matching over 8 bases. Germline V lookup: CDR1 MGHDK, CDR2 SYGVNS. With V trimmed by 2 bases and J by 5 bases, 4 bases remained unmatched. This CDR3 comprises 14 residues. This CDR3 is CASSEARGRETQYF. DNA of the CDR3: TGTGCCAGCAGTGAAGCCAGGGGGCGGGAGACCCAGTACTTC.

This chain connects TRBV3-1 (or the pseudogene TRBV3-2) to TRBJ2-7; D is undetermined. The ends were cut back, 0 bases at V and 0 bases at J, with 12 bases in the middle. Germline assignment: CDR1 LGHDT and CDR2 YNNKEL (reference sequence). This CDR3 has 16 residues. The CDR3 nucleotides read TGTGCCAGCAGCCAAGACCTCCCTAGTCTCTCCTACGAGCAGTACTTC. It is translated as CASSQDLPSLSYEQYF.

This chain joins TRBV19 and TRBJ1-1; TRBD1 is a possible D gene (6 bases). Germline-derived CDR1 and CDR2 are LNHDA and SQIVND (reference sequence). This CDR3 is built from 13 residues. Trimming took off 7 bases at V and 7 bases at J, with 16 bases between the two ends. CDR3 sequence (DNA): TGTGCCAGTACCAGAGGACAGCCCTTTGAAGCTTTCTTT. It yields the protein CASTRGQPFEAFF.

The chain is built from TRBV19 and TRBJ1-1; D not certain. Trimming cost V 7 bases and J 1 base, with 7 bases left between them. CDR3 size: 12 residues. Germline V lookup: CDR1 LNHDA, CDR2 SQIVND (reference sequence). The CDR3 sequence is CASKAGNTEAFF. For the CDR3, the DNA is TGTGCCAGTAAGGCGGGGAACACTGAAGCTTTCTTT.

The chain combines TRBV7-9 with TRBJ1-1; D is unresolved. The CDR3 sequence is 13 residues long. With 3 bases removed from V and 1 base from J, the gap between germline ends came to 6 bases. CDR1 is SEHNR, CDR2 FQNEAQ, per germline (reference sequence). CDR3 amino acids: CASSFTANTEAFF. CDR3 nucleotides: TGTGCCAGCAGCTTTACAGCGAACACTGAAGCTTTCTTT.

The chain links TRBV14 to TRBJ1-3; D uncertain. Germline lookup yields CDR1 SGHDN and CDR2 FVKESK. The CDR3 sequence is 13 residues long. V was clipped by 0 bases and J by 8 bases, with 8 bases between them. Here the CDR3 DNA reads TGTGCCAGCAGCCAAGATATGAGAGACACCATATATTTT. Its protein is CASSQDMRDTIYF.

This sequence joins TRBV12-3 or TRBV12-4 and TRBJ1-5; D is possibly TRBD1 (6 bases). This CDR3 region has 12 residues. With 3 bases removed from V and 9 bases from J, the gap between germline ends came to 9 bases. The CDR3 loop reads CASSFVGAPQHF. CDR3 sequence (DNA): TGTGCCAGCAGTTTCGTGGGGGCGCCCCAGCATTTT.

The chain recombines TRBV29-1 with TRBJ1-5, with 9 bases that match TRBD1. CDR1 is SQVTM, CDR2 ANQGSEA, per germline. V shed 6 bases, J shed 4 bases, and the junction held 7 bases outside the gene matches. CDR3 length: 14 residues. CDR3 sequence reads: CSVQATGGNQPQHF. The CDR3 coding sequence is TGCAGCGTCCAAGCGACAGGGGGGAATCAGCCCCAGCATTTT.

The CDR3 DNA reads TGTGCCAGCAGTGAAGCGGGCGGGTCCCTCGGCGAGCAGTTCTTC. This gives the protein CASSEAGGSLGEQFF. The chain uses TRBV6-1 and TRBJ2-1; D is possibly TRBD2 (5 bases). This CDR3 has 15 residues. Trimming removed 0 bases at V and 10 bases at J, with 16 bases between. Germline V gene lookup returns CDR1 MNHNS and CDR2 SASEGT.

The chain recombines TRBV24-1 with TRBJ2-5; D is possibly TRBD2 (6 bases). The CDR3 covers 16 residues. With 3 bases removed from V and 0 bases from J, the gap between germline ends came to 13 bases. CDR1 KGHDR and CDR2 SFDVKD come from the germline V gene. The CDR3 loop is CATSDGGRGNQETQYF. CDR3 DNA: TGTGCCACCAGTGATGGGGGGAGAGGGAACCAAGAGACCCAGTACTTC.

This chain connects TRBV18 to TRBJ1-1; tentatively, D is TRBD1 (5 bases). Germline V CDR1 and CDR2: KGHSH, LQKENI. The CDR3 runs 16 residues. Trimming stripped 3 bases from V and 9 bases from J, with 23 bases between. DNA for the CDR3: TGTGCCAGCTCACCGCTTTCGGGGGTTAGGGAAGTCAAAGCTTTCTTT. Amino acid sequence: CASSPLSGVREVKAFF. The full variable domain, its missing parts supplied by reference TRBV18 and TRBJ1-1, is NAGVMQNPRHLVRRRGQEARLRCSPMKGHSHVYWYRQLPEEGLKFMVYLQKENIIDESGMPKERFSAEFPKEGPSILRIQQVVRGDSAAYFCASSPLSGVREVKAFFGQGTRLTVV.

V and J are TRBV12-3 or TRBV12-4 and TRBJ1-1; D is unclear. V lost 3 bases and J lost 4, with 9 bases in between. The CDR3 spans 13 residues. The CDR3, as DNA: TGTGCCAGCAGTTTGGAGGGAAGCACTGAAGCTTTCTTT. It is translated as CASSLEGSTEAFF.